Below, 15 T cell receptor beta chains from the same sample are listed, as sequenced in a study of cytomegalovirus exposure and HLA in healthy donors (dated by TCRdb to between 2016 and 2019). Library preparation employed the immunoSEQ multiplex PCR assay. For the multiplex PCR, a mixture combining 60 forward primers for TCR Vbeta segments and 13 reverse primers for TCR Jbeta segments was used. TCRdb obtained this table from immuneACCESS and retained in-frame rearrangements with V and J assigned. These tables miss some clones; where compared with another copy, unresolved V genes account for less than half of the shortfall, and the remainder is unexplained. This sample has 200,000 to 250,000 clones in its table, and about 78% of those were observed once. About 3.8% of the sample goes to the ten largest clones. The sequenced sample consisted of PBMCs. All receptors come from a male donor in good health and CMV-seronegative.

The chain couples TRBV5-1 to TRBJ2-6, with 7 bases aligning to TRBD2. There are 16 residues in the CDR3. CDR1 and CDR2 (germline): SGHRS, YFSETQ. V lost 0 bases and J lost 1; bases outside the gene matches: 1. Here the CDR3 reads CASSLAGGSGANVLTF. CDR3 coding DNA: TGCGCCAGCAGCTTGGCCGGGGGGTCTGGGGCCAACGTCCTGACTTTC.

The V call is TRBV27, the J call TRBJ2-1; the D gene is possibly TRBD2 (6 bases). V gave up 8 bases and J gave up 1 base, with 9 bases separating them. CDR3 length: 13 residues. From germline, CDR1 is MNHEY and CDR2 SMNVEV (reference sequence). The CDR3 DNA reads as TGTGCCAGCGGAGGAGGGTCCTACAATGAGCAGTTCTTC. Its protein product is CASGGGSYNEQFF.

The chain recombines TRBV9 with TRBJ1-2; 7 bases match TRBD1. CDR1 and CDR2 from the germline V gene are SGDLS and YYNGEE. This CDR3 is 14 amino acids long. V lost 0 bases to trimming and J lost 4 bases; unmatched junction nucleotides: 3. The CDR3 spells CASSVGQGGYGYTF. DNA for the CDR3: TGTGCCAGCAGCGTAGGACAGGGTGGCTATGGCTACACCTTC. Based on the CDR3 plus reference TRBV9 and TRBJ1-2, the full variable domain is DSGVTQTPKHLITATGQRVTLRCSPRSGDLSVYWYQQSLDQGLQFLIQYYNGEERAKGNILERFSAQQFPDLHSELNLSSLELGDSALYFCASSVGQGGYGYTFGSGTRLTVV.

As DNA, the CDR3 is TGCGCCAGCAGCTTGCTACTAGCGGGAGGGCCTGGCGCCGGGGAGCTGTTTTTT. This sequence encodes CASSLLLAGGPGAGELFF. The V gene is TRBV5-1, the J gene TRBJ2-2; 13 bases are a match to TRBD2. Germline V lookup: CDR1 SGHRS, CDR2 YFSETQ. J lost 6 bases, V lost 1 base, and 9 bases had no gene match. The CDR3 loop spans 18 amino acids. Filled out from reference TRBV5-1 and TRBJ2-2, the complete variable domain reads KAGVTQTPRYLIKTRGQQVTLSCSPISGHRSVSWYQQTPGQGLQFLFEYFSETQRNKGNFPGRFSGRQFSNSRSEMNVSTLELGDSALYLCASSLLLAGGPGAGELFFGEGSRLTVL.

V and J are TRBV6-5 and TRBJ2-7, with TRBD2 as a possible D gene (5 bases). The length of the CDR3 is 15 residues. Germline V gene lookup returns CDR1 MNHEY and CDR2 SVGAGI. V gave up 0 bases and J gave up 1 base, with 10 bases separating them. CDR3 in amino acids: CASSYSPGGSYEQYF. The CDR3 DNA follows: TGTGCCAGCAGTTACTCACCAGGCGGGTCCTACGAGCAGTACTTC.

The chain employs TRBV15 and TRBJ1-5; no clear D. The CDR3 is 13 residues long. The ends were cut back, 4 bases at V and 3 bases at J, with 7 bases in the middle. Per the germline V gene, CDR1 is LNHNV and CDR2 is YYDKDF (reference sequence). The CDR3 DNA reads TGTGCCACCAGCAAGGACTCCAATCAGCCCCAGCATTTT. It translates to CATSKDSNQPQHF.

The chain is built from TRBV19 and TRBJ2-1; D gene unclear. CDR3 size: 11 residues. Trimming removed 8 bases at V and 10 bases at J, with 12 bases between. Germline values: CDR1 LNHDA, CDR2 SQIVND (reference sequence). In DNA form, the CDR3 reads TGTGCCAGTTATAACTACGAAGAGCAGTTCTTC. Amino acid sequence: CASYNYEEQFF.

The chain has TRBV6-5 and TRBJ1-2; the match to TRBD1 covers 7 bases. Germline V lookup: CDR1 MNHEY, CDR2 SVGAGI. This CDR3 has 15 amino acids. The V gene end was trimmed by 4 bases and the J gene end by 0 bases; junction bases not matched to a gene: 5. In DNA, the CDR3 is TGTGCCAGCAGTTTCCGGGACAGAGCTAACTATGGCTACACCTTC. It translates to CASSFRDRANYGYTF.

For this clone: The junction departs from germline at one end; a sequencing error may be responsible. Other nucleotide sequences from this sample produce the same CDR3. This CDR3 is CASSSRTGADTQYF. In DNA form, the CDR3 reads TGTGCCAGCAGCTCCCGGACAGGGGCAGATACGCAGTATTTC. The chain is built from TRBV7-8 and TRBJ2-3; TRBD1 matches 9 bases. Germline CDR1 is SGHVS and CDR2 is FQNEAQ. The CDR3 is made up of 14 amino acids.

This clone showed up just a few times. This chain uses TRBV6-5 with TRBJ1-4; possibly TRBD1 for D (6 bases). V lost 5 bases and J 3 bases, leaving 10 bases between the germline ends. This CDR3 region has 14 residues. Per germline, CDR1 MNHEY and CDR2 SVGAGI. Here the CDR3 reads CASSPPGANEKLFF. CDR3 sequence (DNA): TGTGCCAGCAGTCCTCCAGGGGCTAATGAAAAACTGTTTTTT.

The chain recombines TRBV6-5 with TRBJ2-7; tentatively, D is TRBD2 (6 bases). Germline V lookup: CDR1 MNHEY, CDR2 SVGAGI. V gave up 6 bases and J gave up 3 bases, with 18 bases separating them. The CDR3 extends over 15 amino acids. The CDR3 reads CASRPSGTAIYEQYF. CDR3 in DNA: TGTGCCAGCAGACCGTCCGGGACTGCCATCTACGAGCAGTACTTC.

The chain carries TRBV5-1 and TRBJ2-5, with 7 bases identical to TRBD1. From germline, CDR1 is SGHRS and CDR2 YFSETQ. The CDR3 has 14 amino acids. Unmatched junction bases numbered 7, after V lost 3 bases and J lost 5 bases. The chain's CDR3 is CASSSGQPSETQYF. The CDR3 coding sequence is TGCGCCAGCAGCTCGGGACAGCCGTCGGAGACCCAGTACTTC.

The V and J genes are TRBV7-3 and TRBJ2-2, with D tentatively TRBD1 (5 bases). This CDR3 has 12 amino acids. Trimming removed 10 bases from V and 6 bases from J, with 12 bases in between. From germline, CDR1 is SGHTA and CDR2 FQGTGA. The CDR3 sequence is CATSGLAGELFF. For the CDR3, the DNA is TGTGCCACGTCAGGGTTGGCCGGGGAGCTGTTTTTT.

V and J are TRBV11-2 and TRBJ1-1; 10 bases align to TRBD1. Germline CDR1 and CDR2: SGHAT and FQNNGV. The CDR3 extends over 14 amino acids. The V and J ends lost 7 bases and 3 bases, in that order; junction bases with no gene match: 5. The chain's CDR3 is CASTPDRGYTEAFF. CDR3 in DNA: TGTGCCAGCACCCCGGACAGGGGGTACACTGAAGCTTTCTTT.

The V call is TRBV4-2, the J call TRBJ2-1; 8 bases agree with TRBD2. Germline CDR1 is LGHNA and CDR2 is YNFKEQ. The CDR3 totals 16 residues. After removal of 2 bases from V and 0 bases from J, the junction contained 3 bases not matched to a gene. CDR3 loop: CASSQSSGSSYNEQFF. The DNA of the CDR3 is TGTGCCAGCAGCCAATCGAGCGGGAGCTCCTACAATGAGCAGTTCTTC.